This T cell receptor beta chain was recorded in a study of cytomegalovirus exposure and HLA in healthy donors. Points on this clone: Its matching antigen is unknown.

The CDR3 runs to 15 residues. CDR1 is SGHDN and CDR2 is FVKESK in the germline V gene. The ends lost 3 bases at V and 10 bases at J; junction bases unmatched: 12. Donors likely had unrecorded immune exposures despite being nominally healthy when sampled. Amplification used 60 Vbeta primers and 13 Jbeta primers. Clones were sequenced by immunoSEQ multiplex PCR, and TCRdb holds only the in-frame ones, with some missing. The sample records 200,000 to 300,000 clones, about 81% being singletons. Study outcomes and limitations: The productive fraction for most TCR beta V segments was about 90% or about 30% in an earlier analysis.

The chain employs TRBV14 and TRBJ1-2; 9 positions agree with TRBD1. Sequencing was done on a sample of PBMCs. This TCR was sampled from a woman in her sixties or seventies in good health and CMV-seropositive. CDR3 amino acids: CASSHRSTGQGSYTF. CDR3 sequence (DNA): TGTGCCAGCAGCCACCGTAGTACGGGACAGGGATCCTACACCTTC.